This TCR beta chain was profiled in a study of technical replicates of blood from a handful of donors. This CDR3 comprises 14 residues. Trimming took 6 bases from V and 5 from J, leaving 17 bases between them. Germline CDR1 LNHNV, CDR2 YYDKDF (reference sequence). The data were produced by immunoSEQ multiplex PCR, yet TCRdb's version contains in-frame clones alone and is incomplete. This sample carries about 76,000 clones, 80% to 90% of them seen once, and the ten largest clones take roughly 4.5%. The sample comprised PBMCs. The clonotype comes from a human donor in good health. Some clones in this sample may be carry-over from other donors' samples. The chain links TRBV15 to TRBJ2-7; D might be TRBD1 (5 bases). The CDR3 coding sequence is TGTGCCACCAGTTTGGCCAGGGTTTTCCACGAGCAGTACTTC. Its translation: CATSLARVFHEQYF. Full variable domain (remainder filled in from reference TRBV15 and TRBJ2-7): DAMVIQNPRYQVTQFGKPVTLSCSQTLNHNVMYWYQQKSSQAPKLLFHYYDKDFNNEADTPDNFQSRRPNTSFCFLDIRSPGLGDTAMYLCATSLARVFHEQYFGPGTRLTVT.